This T cell receptor (beta chain) was retrieved from a study of T cells in Graves' hyperthyroidism and ophthalmopathy. The study, taken as a whole, reports: The model foresaw ophthalmopathy a median roughly 6 months prior to onset.

This clonotype came up many times. As yet, its antigen is unknown. The patients, who ranged from 18 to 65 in age, presented with newly diagnosed hyperthyroidism lasting under 2 months. Amplification yielded TCR beta CDR3 regions, with RNA transcripts as the source. The HTBI primer set served for first-round RT-PCR of the TCR CDR3. One entry per CDR3 protein, called by TCRdb with MiXCR from the multiplex PCR reads. The top ten hold around 52% of the sample, which has under 250,000 distinct CDR3 sequences, about a sixth seen once. The TCR sequence derives from a middle-aged man with Graves' hyperthyroidism. Sequencing was performed on blood.

CDR3 DNA: TGTGCCAGCAGTGAAGAAGGGGGGTATGGCTACACCTTC. Protein: CASSEEGGYGYTF. The chain uses TRBV2 and TRBJ1-2; D possibly corresponds to TRBD1 (6 bases). Germline V CDR1 and CDR2: SNHLY, FYNNEI. The CDR3 totals 13 residues. The V end lost 1 base, the J end lost 5 bases, and 8 bases lay between the germline ends.